The T cell receptor beta chain described here comes from a study of shared clonotypes between healthy human individuals. General observations from the study: When compared with the clonotypes that were shared by all four sorted-subset donors, the non-shared clonotypes turned out to have lower generation probabilities. Apart from blood, nothing was sampled; tissue repertoires likely differ. Rarefaction gave evidence that sorted-subset sequencing remained incomplete despite large depth.

The CDR3 consists of 13 residues. The V gene lost 5 bases and the J gene lost 4 bases, with 11 bases spanning the gap. The germline gives CDR1 MNHEY, CDR2 SMNVEV (reference sequence). Comments on this clone: Its target is not known.

Deep was the level used in running the assay. The protocol was immunoSEQ multiplex PCR, while the TCRdb copy is restricted to in-frame clones and leaves out a portion. The sample shows 560,000 or so clones, approximately 96% of them seen only once. Selected positively for CCR7 and CD45RO-negative, naive CD8 cells excluded terminally differentiated effector memory CD45RA+ cells. The clonotype originates from a woman aged 25 to 39 in good health. The sequencing input was naive CD8+ T cells sorted from blood. The chain uses TRBV27 and TRBJ1-1; D might be TRBD1 (5 bases). CDR3 nucleotide sequence: TGTGCCAGCAGTCCCAGGGTTGGCACTGAAGCTTTCTTT. As protein: CASSPRVGTEAFF.